This T cell receptor beta chain was observed in a study of STAT5B mutations in CD4+ large granular lymphocyte leukemia. This clone has a handful of counts. The assay was immunoSEQ multiplex PCR, and TCRdb's table has in-frame clones only and misses some. The sample consists of roughly 30,000 clones, 70% to 90% of them appearing once. V lost 7 bases to trimming and J lost 4 bases; unmatched junction nucleotides: 5. Germline V lookup: CDR1 SNHLY, CDR2 FYNNEI. This CDR3 has 13 amino acids. The V and J genes are TRBV2 and TRBJ1-2; 8 bases are a match to TRBD1. The sequence derives from a human donor in good health. The sequenced sample consisted of CD4+ T cells from blood buffy coats. CDR3 in DNA: TGTGCCAGCACCATGGACAGGGCCTATGGCTACACCTTC. Protein sequence: CASTMDRAYGYTF.